Listed below are T cell receptor beta chains from one sample, sequenced in a study of blood T cells in healthy people across ages. In TCRdb, the 5' RACE reads were re-called with MiXCR into one record per CDR3 protein. The sample consists of more than 900,000 distinct CDR3 sequences, less than 25% of them appearing once. In addition, the sample was reused for a study of T cells of mothers and their children.

Sequencing was performed on blood. The receptors come from a girl aged 2-15 years in good health. The CDR3 runs from the conserved cysteine through the conserved F or W. A D gene is named only where the DNA matches it firmly. Rows may omit the clone size; those that give it use once, few, many or a size class.

CDR3 protein | CDR3 DNA | J gene | clone size | D gene | V gene
CASSLLPGGKQETQYF | TGTGCCAGCAGCTTGCTTCCGGGGGGGAAGCAAGAGACCCAGTACTTC | TRBJ2-5 | NA | TRBD2 | TRBV5-6
CASSLTGAPLEQFF | TGTGCCAGCAGCTTAACCGGGGCGCCTCTGGAGCAGTTCTTC | TRBJ2-1 | few | NA | TRBV13
CASSSVRRQNSLYNEQFF | TGTGCCAGCAGTTCGGTAAGGAGGCAGAACTCACTGTACAATGAGCAGTTCTTC | TRBJ2-1 | few | NA | TRBV28
CSGEPGQINQPQHF | TGCAGTGGAGAGCCTGGACAGATCAATCAGCCCCAGCATTTT | TRBJ1-5 | NA | NA | TRBV20-1
CSVRGYTGELFF | TGCAGCGTTAGGGGATACACCGGGGAGCTGTTTTTT | TRBJ2-2 | NA | NA | TRBV29-1
CASSQDPGPWGQFF | TGTGCCAGCAGCCAAGACCCGGGCCCCTGGGGACAGTTCTTC | TRBJ2-1 | NA | NA | TRBV14
CSARGGTGVTDTQYF | TGCAGTGCTAGAGGGGGGACTGGGGTCACAGATACGCAGTATTTT | TRBJ2-3 | NA | NA | TRBV20-1
CASSYWDRGVGTF | TGCGCCAGCAGCTATTGGGACAGGGGAGTTGGGACCTTC | TRBJ1-2 | few | TRBD1 | TRBV5-1
CSAREPGQGLDGYTF | TGCAGTGCCCGCGAACCTGGACAGGGTCTTGATGGCTACACCTTC | TRBJ1-2 | NA | TRBD1 | TRBV20-1
CASTGTQYLNEKLFF | TGTGCCAGCACCGGGACACAATACCTTAATGAAAAACTGTTTTTT | TRBJ1-4 | few | NA | TRBV2
CASTKRERNYGYTF | TGTGCCAGCACGAAGAGGGAAAGGAACTATGGCTACACCTTC | TRBJ1-2 | NA | NA | TRBV28
CASGPSASGETQYF | TGTGCTAGTGGTCCCTCGGCTAGCGGAGAGACCCAGTACTTC | TRBJ2-5 | NA | TRBD2 | TRBV12-5
CASSIVHTSYQETQYF | TGTGCCAGCAGTATAGTGCACACCTCGTACCAAGAGACCCAGTACTTC | TRBJ2-5 | few | NA | TRBV7-2
CSVELAGVYEQYF | TGCAGCGTTGAACTAGCGGGAGTGTACGAGCAGTACTTC | TRBJ2-7 | NA | TRBD2 | TRBV29-1
CASSPELEVYEQYF | TGCGCCAGCAGCCCTGAGTTAGAGGTATACGAGCAGTACTTC | TRBJ2-7 | NA | NA | TRBV5-1
CASSRGGLGELFF | TGTGCCAGCAGTAGAGGGGGGCTGGGGGAGCTGTTTTTT | TRBJ2-2 | few | NA | TRBV6-5
CASSHTTSPNTGELFF | TGTGCCAGCAGCCACACCACAAGTCCGAACACCGGGGAGCTGTTTTTT | TRBJ2-2 | NA | NA | TRBV3-1
CASSLSRGNEQYF | TGTGCCAGCAGTTTATCGAGGGGTAACGAGCAGTACTTC | TRBJ2-7 | many | NA | TRBV27
CASSYRDSNQPQHF | TGTGCCAGCAGTTACAGGGATAGCAATCAGCCCCAGCATTTT | TRBJ1-5 | NA | NA | TRBV28
CASRVDTQYF | TGTGCCAGCCGAGTAGATACGCAGTATTTT | TRBJ2-3 | NA | NA | TRBV12-3/TRBV12-4
CSVEAKNEQYF | TGCAGCGTTGAAGCAAAGAACGAGCAGTACTTC | TRBJ2-7 | few | NA | TRBV29-1
CASSPVNEKLFF | TGTGCCAGCAGTCCGGTTAATGAAAAACTGTTTTTT | TRBJ1-4 | NA | NA | TRBV27
CSVEGVAGGPDTQYF | TGCAGCGTCGAGGGGGTAGCGGGGGGCCCAGATACACAGTATTTT | TRBJ2-3 | NA | TRBD2 | TRBV29-1